These T cell receptor beta chains were read from a single sample in a study of T cells in Graves' hyperthyroidism and ophthalmopathy. From the multiplex PCR reads, TCRdb called clonotypes with MiXCR, one entry per CDR3 protein. This table has around 340,000 distinct CDR3 sequences, over 15% appearing once. Sequenced material: blood. Receptors originate from a woman between 50 and 59 years old with Graves' hyperthyroidism. The CDR3 runs from the conserved cysteine through the conserved F or W. Each record gives: clone size, V gene, D gene, J gene, CDR3 DNA, CDR3 protein. The D gene is left open where the match is weak. Some rows have no size entry. The others give once, few or many, or a class for an expanded clone.

>-|TRBV2|TRBD1|TRBJ1-4
TGTGCCAGCACCCCCGGGACAGGGCTCGAAAAACTGTTTTTT
CASTPGTGLEKLFF
>few|TRBV28|-|TRBJ1-5
TGTGCCAGCAGTTTGTCTAGGTTCAATCAGCCCCAGCATTTT
CASSLSRFNQPQHF
>few|TRBV3-1|-|TRBJ2-1
TGTGCCAGCAGCCAAGGTGAGGGGAAACAGTTCTTC
CASSQGEGKQFF
>-|TRBV5-1|-|TRBJ2-5
TGCGCCAGCAGCTTGGTTCCAGGGGAGAGGGAGACCCAGTACTTC
CASSLVPGERETQYF
>many|TRBV20-1|-|TRBJ2-7
TGCAGTGCTGGTAGCCGGGACTTCTCCTACGAGCAGTACTTC
CSAGSRDFSYEQYF
>-|TRBV29-1|-|TRBJ2-7
TGCAGCGTTTCGAGAGAGTCCTACGAGCAGTACTTC
CSVSRESYEQYF
>-|TRBV7-9|TRBD1|TRBJ1-1
TGTGCCAGCAGCTTGGACAGGGATGGAGCTTTCTTT
CASSLDRDGAFF
>-|TRBV4-1|TRBD1|TRBJ1-1
TGCGCCAGCAGCCACCAACTTACAGGGGTCACTGAAGCTTTCTTT
CASSHQLTGVTEAFF
>-|TRBV2|-|TRBJ1-1
TGTGCCAGCAGTGTACAGGGAATGGGGAACACTGAAGCTTTCTTT
CASSVQGMGNTEAFF
>many|TRBV6-1|TRBD1|TRBJ1-5
TGTGCCAGTCATAAGGGGCCGACAGGGGGCGCGAGTCAGCCCCAGCATTTT
CASHKGPTGGASQPQHF
>-|TRBV7-9|-|TRBJ1-2
TGTGCCAGCACCTTAAGCGCGGGTTCGTGGGTTAGTGGCTACACCTTC
CASTLSAGSWVSGYTF